The following is a T cell receptor beta chain sequence with its context. Its target is unknown. The CDR3 runs 18 residues. V lost 2 bases to trimming and J lost 7 bases; unmatched junction nucleotides: 11. The germline CDR1 and CDR2 sequences are LGHNA and YNFKEQ. This sample is part of a study of long-term antiretroviral therapy in people with HIV. Samples were assayed with immunoSEQ v3.0 at survey level. TCRdb's copy holds only in-frame clones and misses some; the assay was immunoSEQ multiplex PCR. The data hold some 28,000 clones, with about 95% observed a single time. Study-level results: Neither ART adherence, viral resistance nor therapy changes were documented. Whichever time point was examined, clones expanded before ART dominated the repertoire.

The genes are TRBV4-2 and TRBJ2-3; 14 nucleotides match TRBD2. This clonotype was obtained from a man aged 30-40 years with HIV. The sample here was unsorted PBMCs, taken about 6.6 years after starting antiretroviral therapy. The CDR3 is CASSQPESGLAGGYTQYF. Written as DNA, the CDR3 is TGTGCCAGCAGCCAACCAGAGTCCGGACTAGCGGGAGGATATACGCAGTATTTT.